One sample yielded the 9 T cell receptor beta chains listed below, sequenced in a study of cytomegalovirus exposure and HLA in healthy donors. PCR used 60 Vbeta primers and 13 Jbeta primers. Libraries were prepared by immunoSEQ multiplex PCR; TCRdb keeps only in-frame clonotypes and omits some of them. The data show approximately 170,000 clones, with around 85% seen just once and around 1.3% held by the top ten. The sample comprised PBMCs. The source is a man between 45 and 60 years old in good health and CMV-seropositive.

The genes are TRBV11-2 and TRBJ1-2; tentatively, D is TRBD1 (6 bases). The V and J ends lost 5 bases and 1 base respectively, with 17 bases between them. The CDR3 has 16 residues. Per the germline V gene, CDR1 is SGHAT and CDR2 is FQNNGV. The CDR3, as DNA: TGTGCCAGCAGCGATCTCGGGACACGGCTTAACTATGGCTACACCTTC. Encoded protein: CASSDLGTRLNYGYTF.

The chain recombines TRBV7-8 with TRBJ2-1; possible D gene TRBD1, 5 bases. V was trimmed by 1 base and J by 1 base, leaving 11 bases between them. This CDR3 spans 16 amino acids. The germline gives CDR1 SGHVS, CDR2 FQNEAQ. CDR3 DNA: TGTGCCAGCAGCTTAGTCGCAGGGAAATCCTACAATGAGCAGTTCTTC. Its translation: CASSLVAGKSYNEQFF.

V and J are TRBV7-9 and TRBJ2-5; possibly TRBD2 for D (6 bases). The CDR3 extends over 15 amino acids. Germline-derived CDR1 and CDR2 are SEHNR and FQNEAQ (reference sequence). Trimming took 4 bases from V and 1 from J, leaving 13 bases between them. CDR3 residues: CASSYRLGPQETQYF. Written as DNA, the CDR3 is TGTGCCAGCAGCTACCGACTAGGCCCCCAAGAGACCCAGTACTTC.

CDR3 residues: CASSYSGQGNNQPQHF. In nucleotides, the CDR3 is TGTGCCAGCAGTTACTCGGGACAGGGGAACAATCAGCCCCAGCATTTT. The chain is built from TRBV6-5 and TRBJ1-5, with 10 bases matching TRBD1. Germline CDR1 reads MNHEY; CDR2 reads SVGAGI. CDR3 length equals 16 residues. V lost 0 bases and J lost 3; bases outside the gene matches: 2.

The chain couples TRBV7-2 to TRBJ2-3; D may be TRBD1 (5 bases). The V and J ends lost 0 bases and 2 bases respectively, with 9 bases between them. Germline CDR1 and CDR2: SGHTA and FQGNSA. The CDR3 spans 15 residues. CDR3 bases: TGTGCCAGCAGCTTAGCGGGGCGGTCCACAGATACGCAGTATTTT. Protein product: CASSLAGRSTDTQYF.

This clone was counted only a few times. The rearrangement links TRBV2 to TRBJ1-1; D remains unclear. The CDR3 loop spans 13 amino acids. Germline-derived CDR1 and CDR2 are SNHLY and FYNNEI. With 8 bases removed from V and 1 base from J, the gap between germline ends came to 11 bases. CDR3 sequence (DNA): TGTGCCAGCGGGAGTGAACAGAACACTGAAGCTTTCTTT. Translation gives CASGSEQNTEAFF. The entire variable domain, with the rest obtained from reference TRBV2 and TRBJ1-1, is as follows: EPEVTQTPSHQVTQMGQEVILRCVPISNHLYFYWYRQILGQKVEFLVSFYNNEISEKSEIFDDQFSVERPDGSNFTLKIRSTKLEDSAMYFCASGSEQNTEAFFGQGTRLTVV.

This rearrangement joins TRBV6-5 to TRBJ1-4, with a possible D match to TRBD1 (6 bases). The V end lost 8 bases, the J end lost 8 bases, and 15 bases lay between the germline ends. The CDR3 runs 13 residues. Germline loops: CDR1 MNHEY, CDR2 SVGAGI. The CDR3 here is CASQSPGVEKLFF. CDR3 bases: TGTGCCAGCCAAAGTCCAGGGGTAGAAAAACTGTTTTTT.

V is TRBV21-1 and J is TRBJ1-2; the table's D call TRBD1 went unverified against the DNA. TRBV21-1 is shown as a pseudogene. The CDR3 is made up of 14 amino acids. CDR3 residues: CASRPGTGGGGYTF. CDR3 nucleotides: TGTGCCAGCAGACCCGGGACAGGGGGCGGTGGCTACACCTTC.

CDR3 bases: TGTGCCAGCAGTATGACAGGGGCCCGGTACGAGCAGTACTTC. Translation: CASSMTGARYEQYF. The V gene is TRBV6-1, the J gene TRBJ2-7; 8 bases are shared with TRBD1. After removal of 5 bases from V and 4 bases from J, the junction contained 7 bases not matched to a gene. The CDR3 is 14 residues long. CDR1 and CDR2 from the germline V gene are MNHNS and SASEGT.